Listed below are T cell receptor beta chains from one sample, sequenced in a study of T cells in Graves' hyperthyroidism and ophthalmopathy. One entry per CDR3 protein, called by TCRdb with MiXCR from the multiplex PCR reads. Of hundreds of thousands of distinct CDR3 sequences detected, about 15% appear once; the ten largest clones hold 10%. Sequencing was performed on blood. These receptors all come from a woman aged 18 to 35 with Graves' hyperthyroidism. The CDR3 runs from the conserved cysteine through the conserved F or W. Each record gives: J gene, D gene, V gene, CDR3 protein. A D gene is named only where the DNA matches it firmly.

J: TRBJ2-1
D: TRBD2
V: TRBV27
CDR3: CASSFRGRVEQFF

J: TRBJ1-4
D: .
V: TRBV7-2
CDR3: CASSPQGHEKLFF

J: TRBJ2-3
D: TRBD2
V: TRBV29-1
CDR3: CSVPAGDPQPSTDTQYF

J: TRBJ2-5
D: .
V: TRBV7-8
CDR3: CASSLEADSQETQYF

J: TRBJ2-3
D: .
V: TRBV27
CDR3: CASSAWSATGSAQYF

J: TRBJ2-7
D: TRBD1
V: TRBV29-1
CDR3: CSVEDGAGGPYEQYF

J: TRBJ1-5
D: .
V: TRBV2
CDR3: CASSEGFWPQHF

J: TRBJ2-3
D: .
V: TRBV10-3
CDR3: CAISFATDTQYF

J: TRBJ2-1
D: .
V: TRBV6-2/TRBV6-3
CDR3: CASSMSSYNEQFF

J: TRBJ2-5
D: .
V: TRBV28
CDR3: CASSSPAGLRYQETQYF

J: TRBJ1-1
D: .
V: TRBV4-3
CDR3: CASTLGPAGEDTEAFF

J: TRBJ2-1
D: .
V: TRBV7-9
CDR3: CASSRSGRTASRYNEQFF

J: TRBJ2-3
D: TRBD2
V: TRBV7-2
CDR3: CASSFWTSGTIPSTDTQYF

J: TRBJ1-1
D: .
V: TRBV4-3
CDR3: CASSQELGSEAFF

J: TRBJ1-1
D: .
V: TRBV29-1
CDR3: CSVSGTGRGFEAFF

J: TRBJ1-1
D: .
V: TRBV3-1
CDR3: CASTHTMGVNTEAFF

J: TRBJ2-3
D: .
V: TRBV10-1
CDR3: CASANGEGTDTQYF

J: TRBJ2-5
D: TRBD2
V: TRBV5-1
CDR3: CASSFLSGSSEAQYF

J: TRBJ2-5
D: TRBD2
V: TRBV11-2
CDR3: CASSIQLAGGGETQYF

J: TRBJ1-1
D: TRBD1
V: TRBV12-3/TRBV12-4
CDR3: CASSTRQGAFF

J: TRBJ2-7
D: TRBD1
V: TRBV12-3/TRBV12-4
CDR3: CASSMDRAAYEQYF

J: TRBJ1-1
D: .
V: TRBV5-1
CDR3: CASKGGGLYDTEAFF

J: TRBJ2-3
D: .
V: TRBV7-9
CDR3: CASSLEYSADTQYF

J: TRBJ2-7
D: .
V: TRBV11-2
CDR3: CASSYGTDFGEQYF

J: TRBJ1-1
D: .
V: TRBV30
CDR3: CAWSWQIEAFF

J: TRBJ2-1
D: TRBD1
V: TRBV28
CDR3: CASRVGQGAINEQFF

J: TRBJ1-1
D: .
V: TRBV29-1
CDR3: CSVENMNTEAFF

J: TRBJ2-3
D: .
V: TRBV30
CDR3: CAWRSLDRDTQYF

J: TRBJ1-5
D: .
V: TRBV10-2
CDR3: CASSEDMGSWQPQHF

J: TRBJ2-7
D: TRBD1
V: TRBV28
CDR3: CASSRPDRVSEQYF

J: TRBJ1-4
D: TRBD1
V: TRBV18
CDR3: CASSPQQGSEKLFF

J: TRBJ2-1
D: TRBD2
V: TRBV30
CDR3: CAFPAVAGGGNEQFF

J: TRBJ2-7
D: TRBD2
V: TRBV12-3/TRBV12-4
CDR3: CASSLVAGGVYEQYF

J: TRBJ2-7
D: .
V: TRBV19
CDR3: CASSIEHTTSISERRGEQYF

J: TRBJ2-5
D: .
V: TRBV18
CDR3: CASSSQGLPWAQYF

J: TRBJ2-1
D: .
V: TRBV12-3/TRBV12-4
CDR3: CASSLNQGNEQFF

J: TRBJ1-2
D: TRBD1
V: TRBV27
CDR3: CASSFHDRDVHTF

J: TRBJ1-2
D: .
V: TRBV27
CDR3: CASSLSHFRGDVFGYTF

J: TRBJ2-5
D: TRBD2
V: TRBV12-3/TRBV12-4
CDR3: CASSNRLAGGGTQYF

J: TRBJ1-2
D: TRBD1
V: TRBV24-1
CDR3: CATSGGTGGRYGYTF

J: TRBJ2-3
D: .
V: TRBV15
CDR3: CATSRDSSGTDTQYF

J: TRBJ2-3
D: .
V: TRBV29-1
CDR3: CSTEGGIADTQYF

J: TRBJ2-3
D: TRBD2
V: TRBV12-3/TRBV12-4
CDR3: CASTGLNTDTQYF

J: TRBJ2-5
D: .
V: TRBV11-2
CDR3: CASSLNRQIQETQYF

J: TRBJ1-2
D: .
V: TRBV7-9
CDR3: CAGSGWDRNYGYTF

J: TRBJ2-3
D: .
V: TRBV20-1
CDR3: CSARGRQDTQYF

J: TRBJ1-2
D: .
V: TRBV15
CDR3: CATSRDSGQFAGYTF

J: TRBJ2-1
D: .
V: TRBV10-3
CDR3: CAIRSGAEGGSYNEQFF

J: TRBJ2-3
D: TRBD2
V: TRBV4-1
CDR3: CASSQRTSELGDTQYF

J: TRBJ1-4
D: .
V: TRBV28
CDR3: CASSLDSATNEKLFF

J: TRBJ1-3
D: TRBD1
V: TRBV12-3/TRBV12-4
CDR3: CASRHQGAEIGNTIYF

J: TRBJ1-4
D: TRBD1
V: TRBV7-9
CDR3: CASSLAGTVEKLFF

J: TRBJ2-7
D: TRBD2
V: TRBV2
CDR3: CASSEMGLAVEGYEQYF

J: TRBJ2-1
D: TRBD2
V: TRBV4-1
CDR3: CASSQDPETSDYSYNEQFF

J: TRBJ2-1
D: TRBD2
V: TRBV7-9
CDR3: CASSSPVAGGHYEQFF

J: TRBJ2-4
D: .
V: TRBV2
CDR3: CATQIRDGTHHSNIQYF

J: TRBJ1-5
D: .
V: TRBV18
CDR3: CASSPGVDQPQHF

J: TRBJ1-4
D: TRBD1
V: TRBV2
CDR3: CASSKGAGNEKLFF

J: TRBJ2-3
D: TRBD2
V: TRBV20-1
CDR3: CSASSPGLAFTDTQYF

J: TRBJ1-1
D: .
V: TRBV30
CDR3: CAWSDDGGFEAFF